The 18 T cell receptor beta chains below all came from one sample that was sequenced in a study of human T cells and chemical hapten exposure. From the RACE reads, TCRdb called clonotypes with MiXCR, one entry per CDR3 protein. The profile shows fewer than 400,000 distinct CDR3 sequences, around 7% of them singletons. The time point here: patch test 1, 2 weeks after DPC sensitization. Specified treatment: therapeutic diphenylcyclopropenone sensitization with weekly scalp DPC. The sample in question was whole blood, obtained in connection with sensitization to the hapten diphenylcyclopropenone (DPC). The source of these receptors is a woman younger than 35 with alopecia areata. Some clones in this sample may be carry-over from other donors' samples.

The rearrangement links TRBV6-2 or TRBV6-3 to TRBJ1-6; D unresolved. The CDR3 spans 14 residues. Between the trimmed V and J ends, which lost 0 bases and 9 bases, there was a span of 9 bases. The germline V gene has CDR1 MNHEY and CDR2 SVGEGT. The CDR3 loop is CASSYSVRSSPLHF. In DNA form, the CDR3 reads TGTGCCAGCAGTTACTCGGTTCGAAGTTCACCCCTCCACTTT.

This clonotype was seen more than once but under ten times. This chain connects TRBV2 to TRBJ1-4; 8 bases fit TRBD1. V lost 3 bases and J lost 9; bases outside the gene matches: 6. There are 14 residues in the CDR3. The germline V gene encodes CDR1 SNHLY and CDR2 FYNNEI. This CDR3 is CASSDRTGTKKLFF. CDR3 in DNA: TGTGCCAGCAGTGATCGGACAGGGACGAAAAAACTGTTTTTT.

As to this clonotype: This sequence may be a read error, since a much larger clone differs from it by one base. The rearrangement joins TRBV6-5 to TRBJ1-1; TRBD1 matches 9 bases. In germline, CDR1 is MNHEY, CDR2 SVGAGI. The CDR3 length is 16 residues. The CDR3, as DNA: TGTGCCAACAGTTACGATGGGACAGGGTCCTACACTGAAGCTTTCTTT. It encodes CANSYDGTGSYTEAFF.

This clonotype was recorded many times. This rearrangement joins TRBV28 to TRBJ2-1; D gene ambiguous. Trimming shortened V by 7 bases and J by 4 bases, and 5 bases separated the two germline ends. This CDR3 is built from 11 residues. Germline V gene sequence: CDR1 MDHEN, CDR2 SYDVKM. CDR3 sequence: CASTFYNEQFF. The CDR3 DNA sequence: TGTGCCAGCACCTTTTACAATGAGCAGTTCTTC.

This clonotype appeared many times. The chain couples TRBV4-2 to TRBJ1-6; no firm D call. Per the germline V gene, CDR1 is LGHNA and CDR2 is YNFKEQ. V was pared by 10 bases and J by 9 bases, with 13 bases between. The CDR3 is made up of 12 amino acids. Written as DNA, the CDR3 is TGTGCCACGGGAAGGGAAGGTTCACCCCTCCACTTT. This encodes CATGREGSPLHF.

The genes are TRBV12-3 or TRBV12-4 and TRBJ2-6, with D perhaps matching TRBD2 (5 bases). This CDR3 has 18 amino acids. V shed 5 bases and J shed 0 bases, with 17 bases lying between them. CDR3 sequence reads: CASSLVEGQSSGANVLTF. The CDR3 DNA follows: TGTGCCAGCAGTCTAGTCGAGGGTCAGAGCTCTGGGGCCAACGTCCTGACTTTC.

The rearrangement links TRBV6-1 to TRBJ2-2; D unresolved. Per germline, CDR1 MNHNS and CDR2 SASEGT. The CDR3 is made up of 15 amino acids. The V end was cut by 1 base, the J end by 6 bases, with 12 bases between. The CDR3 nucleotides are TGTGCCAGCAGTGAAGACCCCACGGCTCCCGGGGAGCTGTTTTTT. This sequence encodes CASSEDPTAPGELFF.

This clonotype was detected many times. An end of the junction differs from the germline gene, which may be a read error. The chain's CDR3 is CASSDQPQGQGTQYF. The CDR3 DNA reads TGTGCCAGCAGTGACCAACCCCAGGGGCAAGGGACCCAGTACTTC. The chain couples TRBV6-1 to TRBJ2-5, with a weak D call TRBD1 (6 bases). Germline lookup yields CDR1 MNHNS and CDR2 SASEGT. This CDR3 has 15 residues.

This clonotype has a handful of counts. The J gene is TRBJ2-3, the V gene TRBV7-2; TRBD2 agrees at 9 bases. Germline V gives CDR1 SGHTA, CDR2 FQGNSA. This CDR3 is 16 amino acids long. With 4 bases clipped from V and 4 bases from J, the junction kept 9 bases outside the gene matches. The CDR3 loop is CASSSRRGGFADTQYF. The CDR3, as DNA: TGTGCCAGCAGCTCCAGGCGGGGGGGCTTTGCAGATACGCAGTATTTT.

This clonotype was observed at least ten times. The J gene is TRBJ2-5, the V gene TRBV9; 9 bases agree with TRBD2. The germline CDR1 and CDR2 sequences are SGDLS and YYNGEE. The CDR3 spans 15 residues. V trimming: 0 bases; J trimming: 5 bases; junction bases outside the gene matches: 5. This chain's CDR3 is CASSVGASGAETQYF. The CDR3 DNA follows: TGTGCCAGCAGCGTAGGGGCTAGCGGGGCGGAGACCCAGTACTTC.

This clonotype appeared a few times. The V call is TRBV7-8, the J call TRBJ1-4; no clear D gene. The CDR3 spans 16 residues. The ends were cut back, 6 bases at V and 4 bases at J, with 18 bases in the middle. Germline V gives CDR1 SGHVS, CDR2 FQNEAQ. CDR3 sequence: CASREKRAYNNEKLFF. CDR3 sequence (DNA): TGTGCCAGCAGGGAGAAACGGGCTTATAATAATGAAAAACTGTTTTTT.

This clonotype was seen ten or more times. The rearrangement links TRBV5-1 to TRBJ2-1; the match to TRBD2 covers 8 bases. The CDR3 runs to 14 residues. The germline V gene encodes CDR1 SGHRS and CDR2 YFSETQ. V gave up 2 bases and J gave up 7 bases; unmatched junction bases: 5. The CDR3 loop reads CASSLSGGTNEQFF. Here the CDR3 DNA reads TGCGCCAGCAGCTTAAGCGGGGGTACGAATGAGCAGTTCTTC.

This clonotype was detected many times. This chain connects TRBV7-9 to TRBJ1-4; D uncertain. Germline V CDR1 and CDR2: SEHNR, FQNEAQ (reference sequence). V was cut by 5 bases and J by 0 bases, with 7 bases left in between. The CDR3 is 14 amino acids. CDR3 nucleotide sequence: TGTGCCAGCAGCCGAGGTGCAACTAATGAAAAACTGTTTTTT. Protein sequence: CASSRGATNEKLFF. Complete variable domain (other parts from reference TRBV7-9 and TRBJ1-4): DTGVSQNPRHKITKRGQNVTFRCDPISEHNRLYWYRQTLGQGPEFLTYFQNEAQLEKSRLLSDRFSAERPKGSFSTLEIQRTEQGDSAMYLCASSRGATNEKLFFGSGTQLSVL.

CDR3 DNA: TGTGCCACCTCAGACAGGGCGGCATATGGCTACACCTTC. It encodes CATSDRAAYGYTF. The V call is TRBV6-2 or TRBV6-3, the J call TRBJ1-2; 7 bases match TRBD1. Unmatched junction bases numbered 10, after V lost 10 bases and J lost 5 bases. The CDR3 is 13 residues long. In germline, CDR1 is MNHEY, CDR2 SVGEGT.

This clonotype was observed a few times. The chain has TRBV2 and TRBJ2-2; TRBD1 agrees at 8 bases. CDR1 is SNHLY, CDR2 FYNNEI, per germline. J was trimmed by 2 bases and V by 2 bases; bases with no gene match: 1. There are 15 residues in the CDR3. CDR3 DNA sequence: TGTGCCAGCAGTGAAACAGGGGGAAACACCGGGGAGCTGTTTTTT. This codes for CASSETGGNTGELFF.

This clonotype has just a few counts. The J gene is TRBJ2-1, the V gene TRBV4-1; 7 bases agree with TRBD1. The CDR3 totals 16 residues. Germline CDR1 is MGHRA and CDR2 is YSYEKL. J lost 0 bases, V lost 4 bases, and 6 bases had no gene match. The CDR3 protein is CASSPHRDSSYNEQFF. The CDR3 region has the DNA TGCGCCAGCAGCCCCCACAGGGACAGCTCCTACAATGAGCAGTTCTTC.

The table lists this clonotype with many counts. The chain couples TRBV10-3 to TRBJ2-3; D uncertain. In germline, CDR1 is ENHRY, CDR2 SYGVKD. This CDR3 is built from 13 residues. The V gene lost 3 bases and the J gene lost 1 base, with 5 bases spanning the gap. CDR3 coding DNA: TGTGCCATCAGTGATGGCGGCACAGATACGCAGTATTTT. This sequence encodes CAISDGGTDTQYF.

This clonotype was seen a few times. The chain couples TRBV5-1 to TRBJ2-5; the D gene could be TRBD1 or TRBD2 (5 bases each). CDR3 size: 16 residues. V lost 3 bases and J 4 bases, leaving 19 bases between the germline ends. Germline V gene data show CDR1 as SGHRS and CDR2 as YFSETQ. The CDR3 is CASSSGDRGRGETQYF. CDR3 sequence (DNA): TGCGCCAGCAGCTCCGGCGATAGGGGCCGGGGAGAGACCCAGTACTTC.